Below, 29 T cell receptor beta chains from the same sample are listed, as sequenced in a study of blood T cell repertoires in COVID-19. Here immunoSEQ multiplex PCR was the method, and the copy in TCRdb shows in-frame clones only, minus some. The sample has 200,000 to 250,000 clones, roughly 85% seen once. Sequencing used PBMCs or T cells enriched from blood (not recorded which). The receptors were sampled from a woman aged 50 to 60 with acute COVID-19.

The chain links TRBV6-2 or TRBV6-3 to TRBJ2-3; 9 nucleotides agree with TRBD2. The V gene's germline CDR1 is MNHEY and CDR2 SVGEGT. Germline trimming cut 4 bases from V and 10 bases from J; bases unmatched to any gene: 3. The CDR3 consists of 12 residues. The DNA of the CDR3 is TGTGCCAGCAGTTTATGGACTAGCGCGCAGTATTTT. Amino acid sequence: CASSLWTSAQYF.

The chain links TRBV10-3 to TRBJ2-3; 8 nucleotides agree with TRBD1. Losses at the gene ends were 6 bases for V and 2 bases for J; bases not matched to a gene: 4. The CDR3 is made up of 14 amino acids. CDR1 is ENHRY and CDR2 is SYGVKD in the germline V gene. The CDR3 region has the DNA TGTGCCATCAGCAGGGGGCGGGTCACAGATACGCAGTATTTT. As protein: CAISRGRVTDTQYF.

The chain uses TRBV14 and TRBJ1-1; maybe TRBD1 (5 bases). Germline V gene data show CDR1 as SGHDN and CDR2 as FVKESK. CDR3 length: 13 amino acids. The V and J ends lost 2 bases and 5 bases respectively, with 9 bases between them. In DNA form, the CDR3 reads TGTGCCAGCAGCCAAATACAGGATACTGAAGCTTTCTTT. Translated: CASSQIQDTEAFF. Full variable domain (rest looked up from reference TRBV14 and TRBJ1-1): EAGVTQFPSHSVIEKGQTVTLRCDPISGHDNLYWYRRVMGKEIKFLLHFVKESKQDESGMPNNRFLAERTGGTYSTLKVQPAELEDSGVYFCASSQIQDTEAFFGQGTRLTVV.

The rearrangement links TRBV5-1 to TRBJ1-5; D gene ambiguous. Germline CDR1 is SGHRS and CDR2 is YFSETQ. Trimming left V 4 bases short and J 7 bases short, with 12 bases between. The CDR3 has 13 residues. Written as DNA, the CDR3 is TGCGCCAGCAGCGTCGACCGGGAACAGCCCCAGCATTTT. Its translation is CASSVDREQPQHF.

The chain has TRBV7-2 and TRBJ1-4, with D hard to call. Per germline, CDR1 SGHTA and CDR2 FQGNSA. The CDR3 consists of 15 residues. V gave up 1 base and J gave up 0 bases, with 6 bases separating them. The chain's CDR3 is CASSLVAATNEKLFF. CDR3 nucleotides: TGTGCCAGCAGCTTAGTAGCAGCAACTAATGAAAAACTGTTTTTT.

This clone showed up just a few times. This chain joins TRBV3-1 (or the pseudogene TRBV3-2) and TRBJ1-3; D call uncertain. In germline, CDR1 is LGHDT, CDR2 YNNKEL (reference sequence). This CDR3 region has 17 residues. V lost 0 bases and J 7 bases, leaving 19 bases between the germline ends. The CDR3 DNA follows: TGTGCCAGCAGCCAAGATCGGCGCGGGCAGTCGGGTAACACCATATATTTT. Translated: CASSQDRRGQSGNTIYF.

The chain couples TRBV4-3 to TRBJ1-2, with a possible D match to TRBD1 (5 bases). Trimming pared 3 bases from V and 8 bases from J, leaving 16 bases between. The CDR3 has 14 residues. Looked up from germline, CDR1 is LGHNA and CDR2 is YSLEER. In DNA form, the CDR3 reads TGCGCCAGCAGCCACGACGGGTTGAAGGGGGGCTACACCTTC. It is translated as CASSHDGLKGGYTF.

This clone was seen only once. The V and J genes are TRBV7-9 and TRBJ1-2, with D maybe TRBD1 (5 bases). The V gene's germline CDR1 is SEHNR and CDR2 FQNEAQ (reference sequence). The CDR3 extends over 14 amino acids. V dropped 3 bases and J dropped 2 bases, with 10 bases sitting between them. DNA for the CDR3: TGTGCCAGCAGCTTTACAGGAGTAAACTATGGCTACACCTTC. Its translation is CASSFTGVNYGYTF.

The chain carries TRBV4-3 and TRBJ1-3; D gene unclear. The V gene's germline CDR1 is LGHNA and CDR2 YSLEER. The ends were cut back, 4 bases at V and 4 bases at J, with 17 bases in the middle. The CDR3 loop spans 16 amino acids. The CDR3 DNA reads as TGCGCCAGCAGCCGGCACCTCCCTCCGAGGGGAAACACCATATATTTT. Translated: CASSRHLPPRGNTIYF.

CDR3 region: CASSIDGDTQYF. Written as DNA, the CDR3 is TGTGCCAGTAGTATAGACGGGGATACGCAGTATTTT. The chain uses TRBV19 and TRBJ2-3; no clear D. CDR1 and CDR2 (germline): LNHDA, SQIVND (reference sequence). CDR3 length: 12 amino acids. The V end was cut by 0 bases, the J end by 6 bases, with 4 bases between.

This chain links TRBV23-1 with TRBJ2-7; D unclear. TRBV23-1 has ORF status, its function being uncertain. This CDR3 is built from 15 residues. V gave up 2 bases and J gave up 0 bases, with 11 bases separating them. The chain's CDR3 is CASSQSVPSSYEQYF. For the CDR3, the DNA is TGCGCCAGCAGTCAAAGTGTCCCCAGCTCCTACGAGCAGTACTTC.

The sample holds many counts of this clone. Here the CDR3 reads CASSLGPGIEAFF. The CDR3 DNA follows: TGCGCCAGCAGCTTGGGCCCGGGGATTGAAGCTTTCTTT. The chain employs TRBV5-1 and TRBJ1-1; D is unresolved. The CDR3 is 13 residues long. V was trimmed by 0 bases and J by 7 bases, leaving 10 bases between them. Germline CDR1 reads SGHRS; CDR2 reads YFSETQ.

This sequence joins TRBV7-2 and TRBJ2-7; 11 nucleotides match TRBD2. This CDR3 is 17 amino acids long. CDR1 is SGHTA and CDR2 is FQGNSA in the germline V gene. Trimming took 3 bases from V and 3 from J; bases not matched to a gene: 10. CDR3 nucleotides: TGTGCCAGCAGCTTTGGTTTTCCCACTAGCGGGAGCTACGAGCAGTACTTC. The encoded protein is CASSFGFPTSGSYEQYF.

This chain connects TRBV18 to TRBJ1-2, with D unresolved. V shed 6 bases and J shed 8 bases, with 22 bases lying between them. CDR1 is KGHSH, CDR2 LQKENI, per germline. The CDR3 runs to 15 residues. CDR3 amino acids: CASSMGGTASGGYTF. CDR3 DNA: TGTGCCAGCTCCATGGGAGGAACCGCGTCGGGGGGCTACACCTTC.

CDR3 sequence: CASSEPGGATDTQYF. The CDR3 nucleotides read TGTGCCAGCAGTGAACCCGGGGGGGCCACAGATACGCAGTATTTT. V is TRBV6-1 and J is TRBJ2-3; 8 bases align to TRBD2. The CDR3 extends over 15 amino acids. V lost 2 bases and J lost 2; bases outside the gene matches: 3. The germline CDR1 and CDR2 sequences are MNHNS and SASEGT.

The chain combines TRBV9 with TRBJ2-7; a weak D match, TRBD2 (6 bases). The CDR3 runs 13 residues. Trimming pared 0 bases from V and 3 bases from J, leaving 7 bases between. Germline lookup yields CDR1 SGDLS and CDR2 YYNGEE. CDR3 bases: TGTGCCAGCAGCGTAGGGGACTTCTACGAGCAGTACTTC. It codes for CASSVGDFYEQYF. The whole variable domain, remainder taken from reference TRBV9 and TRBJ2-7, is DSGVTQTPKHLITATGQRVTLRCSPRSGDLSVYWYQQSLDQGLQFLIQYYNGEERAKGNILERFSAQQFPDLHSELNLSSLELGDSALYFCASSVGDFYEQYFGPGTRLTVT.

The rearrangement uses TRBV9 and TRBJ1-5; TRBD1 might be the D (6 bases). The germline V gene encodes CDR1 SGDLS and CDR2 YYNGEE. V lost 0 bases and J lost 1, with 17 bases in between. The CDR3 covers 18 residues. In DNA form, the CDR3 reads TGTGCCAGCAGCGTAGATCCCGGGGCTGGGACAAGCAATCAGCCCCAGCATTTT. Amino acids: CASSVDPGAGTSNQPQHF.

The V and J genes are TRBV7-2 and TRBJ1-5; D remains unclear. V shed 1 base and J shed 0 bases, with 7 bases lying between them. CDR1 and CDR2 (germline): SGHTA, FQGNSA. CDR3 length equals 15 residues. CDR3 residues: CASSLEHDSNQPQHF. CDR3 sequence (DNA): TGTGCCAGCAGCTTAGAACACGATAGCAATCAGCCCCAGCATTTT.

This chain connects TRBV5-8 to TRBJ2-5; a possible D gene is TRBD1 (6 bases). CDR1 and CDR2 from the germline V gene are SGHTS and YDEGEE. This CDR3 comprises 17 residues. Trimming pared 4 bases from V and 4 bases from J, leaving 23 bases between. In DNA form, the CDR3 reads TGTGCCAGCAGCCTGAGTGTACAGGGCGGATGGCGAGAGACCCAGTACTTC. It encodes CASSLSVQGGWRETQYF.

V usage is TRBV9 and J usage is TRBJ1-1; possibly TRBD1 for D (5 bases). V was shortened by 1 base and J by 4 bases, with 11 bases between the two germline ends. Germline lookup yields CDR1 SGDLS and CDR2 YYNGEE. The CDR3 sequence is 14 residues long. CDR3 in DNA: TGTGCCAGCAGCGTAAAAGGACAATCCACTGAAGCTTTCTTT. As protein: CASSVKGQSTEAFF.

The CDR3 is CASSDRRGGINEQFF. CDR3 nucleotides: TGTGCCAGCAGCGACCGGAGGGGGGGCATCAATGAGCAGTTCTTC. J is TRBJ2-1 and V is TRBV7-3; D perhaps matches TRBD2 (7 bases). Trimming removed 5 bases at V and 6 bases at J, with 17 bases between. The germline CDR1 and CDR2 sequences are SGHTA and FQGTGA. The CDR3 runs to 15 residues.

This chain connects TRBV5-1 to TRBJ1-5; the D gene is possibly TRBD1 (6 bases). Germline V lookup: CDR1 SGHRS, CDR2 YFSETQ. Trimming took 8 bases from V and 1 from J, leaving 13 bases between them. This CDR3 region has 14 residues. CDR3 nucleotide sequence: TGCGCCAGTACCACCGGGACAAGCAATCAGCCCCAGCATTTT. As protein: CASTTGTSNQPQHF. Filled out from reference TRBV5-1 and TRBJ1-5, the complete variable domain reads KAGVTQTPRYLIKTRGQQVTLSCSPISGHRSVSWYQQTPGQGLQFLFEYFSETQRNKGNFPGRFSGRQFSNSRSEMNVSTLELGDSALYLCASTTGTSNQPQHFGDGTRLSIL.

V gene TRBV7-2 combines with J gene TRBJ2-7; a weak D match, TRBD1 (6 bases). Deletions cut 0 bases from V and 3 bases from J, with 12 bases between. CDR1 is SGHTA, CDR2 FQGNSA, per germline. This CDR3 is built from 15 residues. The CDR3 region is CASSLAGGNSYEQYF. The CDR3 DNA is TGTGCCAGCAGCTTAGCAGGGGGTAATAGCTACGAGCAGTACTTC.

The chain couples TRBV30 to TRBJ2-7, with 8 nucleotides matching TRBD1. Germline CDR1 is GTSNPN and CDR2 is SVGIG (reference sequence). CDR3 size: 11 residues. The CDR3 sequence: CASIRGPQQYF. The CDR3 region has the DNA TGTGCTTCCATCAGGGGGCCCCAGCAGTACTTC.

This chain joins TRBV7-2 and TRBJ1-2, with 7 bases matching TRBD1. The CDR3 has 14 residues. The J segment lost 5 bases and the V segment lost 5 bases, leaving 8 bases of the junction unmatched. Germline lookup yields CDR1 SGHTA and CDR2 FQGNSA. CDR3 loop: CASSRSGTEYGYTF. CDR3 DNA sequence: TGTGCCAGCAGCAGATCCGGGACAGAATATGGCTACACCTTC.

This chain connects TRBV7-3 to TRBJ1-1; D is ambiguous. V lost 6 bases to trimming and J lost 1 base, with 9 bases between them. CDR1 SGHTA and CDR2 FQGTGA come from the germline V gene. This CDR3 comprises 13 residues. CDR3 region: CASSRQANTEAFF. The CDR3 DNA reads TGTGCCAGCAGTCGGCAGGCGAACACTGAAGCTTTCTTT.

The chain combines TRBV19 with TRBJ2-7; maybe TRBD1 (5 bases). This CDR3 spans 14 amino acids. Trimming took off 3 bases at V and 4 bases at J, with 13 bases between the two ends. Germline CDR1 and CDR2: LNHDA and SQIVND (reference sequence). The DNA of the CDR3 is TGTGCCAGTAGTATGCCAGGGTCAGGTTACGAGCAGTACTTC. Amino acid sequence: CASSMPGSGYEQYF.

The CDR3 here is CASSIEAYTEAFF. CDR3 bases: TGTGCCAGCAGTATTGAGGCGTACACTGAAGCTTTCTTT. The chain joins TRBV6-2 or TRBV6-3 to TRBJ1-1; D is unclear. CDR3 length: 13 amino acids. CDR1 and CDR2 (germline): MNHEY, SVGEGT. V lost 5 bases to trimming and J lost 3 bases, with 10 bases between them.

The genes are TRBV10-3 and TRBJ2-3, with D unresolved. There are 15 residues in the CDR3. The V end lost 4 bases, the J end lost 0 bases, and 11 bases lay between the germline ends. Germline V gene sequence: CDR1 ENHRY, CDR2 SYGVKD. CDR3 amino acids: CAISVIGTSTDTQYF. CDR3 nucleotide sequence: TGTGCCATCAGTGTAATCGGTACTAGCACAGATACGCAGTATTTT.